Included here is one T cell receptor beta chain sequence, with context. Participants' reported clinical history set cohort assignment. Recovery meant two consecutive negative NP/OP PCR tests, professional clearance, or resolved symptoms. The entry originates in a study of blood T cell repertoires in COVID-19. In the authors' workflow: Scientists estimated how many nucleated cells there were by amplifying reference gene primers. Produced via immunoSEQ multiplex PCR; TCRdb's table is partial and in-frame only. V and J calls and clone size are those listed in that table; D and trimming were worked out from the DNA. The sample holds a few hundred thousand clones, approximately 85% seen once. The V gene end was trimmed by 0 bases and the J gene end by 7 bases; junction bases not matched to a gene: 20. In germline, CDR1 is MNHGY, CDR2 SAAAGT. The CDR3 runs 19 residues.

The chain recombines TRBV6-8 with TRBJ2-7; 8 nucleotides align to TRBD2. Sequenced material: PBMCs or T cells enriched from blood (not recorded which). The receptor's source is a woman between 45 and 65 years old who had recovered from COVID-19. The CDR3 region is CASSYSTPVGLAGGREQYF. In nucleotides, the CDR3 is TGTGCCAGCAGTTACTCGACCCCCGTGGGTCTGGCGGGAGGAAGGGAGCAGTACTTC.